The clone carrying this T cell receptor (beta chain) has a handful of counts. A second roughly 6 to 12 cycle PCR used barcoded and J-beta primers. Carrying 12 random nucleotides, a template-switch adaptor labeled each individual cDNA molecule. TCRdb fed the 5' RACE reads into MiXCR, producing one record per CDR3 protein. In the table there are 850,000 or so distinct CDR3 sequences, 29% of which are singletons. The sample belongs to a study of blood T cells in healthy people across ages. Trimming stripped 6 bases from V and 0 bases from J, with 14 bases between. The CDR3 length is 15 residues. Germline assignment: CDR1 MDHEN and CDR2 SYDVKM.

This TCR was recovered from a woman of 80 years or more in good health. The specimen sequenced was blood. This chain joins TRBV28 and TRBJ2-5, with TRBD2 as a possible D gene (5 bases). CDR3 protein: CASSPLSGYQETQYF. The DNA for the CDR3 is TGTGCCAGCAGCCCCTTGAGCGGCTACCAAGAGACCCAGTACTTC.